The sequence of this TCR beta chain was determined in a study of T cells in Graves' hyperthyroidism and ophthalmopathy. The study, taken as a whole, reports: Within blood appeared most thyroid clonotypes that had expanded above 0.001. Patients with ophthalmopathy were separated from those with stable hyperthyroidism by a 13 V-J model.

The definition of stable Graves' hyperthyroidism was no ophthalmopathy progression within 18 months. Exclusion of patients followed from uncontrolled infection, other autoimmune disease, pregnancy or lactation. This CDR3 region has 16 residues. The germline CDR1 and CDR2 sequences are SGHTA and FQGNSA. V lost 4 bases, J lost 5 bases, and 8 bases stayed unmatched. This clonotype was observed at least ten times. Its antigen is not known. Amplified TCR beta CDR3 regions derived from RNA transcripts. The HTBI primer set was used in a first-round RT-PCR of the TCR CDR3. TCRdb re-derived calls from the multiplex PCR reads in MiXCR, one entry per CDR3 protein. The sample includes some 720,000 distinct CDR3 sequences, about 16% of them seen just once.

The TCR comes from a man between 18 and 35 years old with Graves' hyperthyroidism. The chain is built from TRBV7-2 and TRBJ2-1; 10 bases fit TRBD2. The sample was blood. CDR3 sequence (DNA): TGTGCCAGCAGCTACCACGGGACTAGCGTCAACAATGAGCAGTTCTTC. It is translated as CASSYHGTSVNNEQFF.